The subject of this entry is one T cell receptor beta chain. The antigen remains unidentified. Looked up from germline, CDR1 is DFQATT and CDR2 is SNEGSKA (reference sequence). The V and J ends lost 5 bases and 7 bases respectively, with 9 bases between them. The CDR3 has 11 residues. TCRdb's copy holds only in-frame clones and misses some; the assay was immunoSEQ multiplex PCR. This table holds approximately 44,000 clones, about 78% found once. This entry comes from a study of T cell responses to AZD1222 COVID-19 vaccine. Regarding the study as a whole: With dominance at 160-218 and 743-854, vaccine-associated CD4 TCRs spanned spike. Donors were largely white British and mainly female; clonal diversity was possibly underestimated. Spike-specific TCR breadth and depth grew following two AZD1222 doses.

This clonotype was obtained from an adult in good health. This specimen was peripheral blood, taken on day 0 of AZD1222 vaccination. The V and J genes are TRBV20-1 and TRBJ2-1; D is unresolved. CDR3 sequence reads: CSAPLGNEQFF. CDR3 DNA: TGCAGTGCTCCCCTAGGAAATGAGCAGTTCTTC.